These 27 T cell receptor beta chains originate from one sample sequenced in a study of blood T cells in healthy people across ages. Alongside a J-beta primer mix, a sample-barcoded 5' primer served in a second PCR lasting roughly 7 to 11 cycles. TCRdb called the 5' RACE reads again in MiXCR, with one record for every CDR3 protein. Found here are more than 800,000 distinct CDR3 sequences, 45% of them singletons; the top ten hold about 20%. The sequenced material came from blood. These receptor sequences come from a woman in her sixties in good health.

The chain has TRBV29-1 and TRBJ2-7; no firm D call. CDR3 length equals 12 residues. Germline V gives CDR1 SQVTM, CDR2 ANQGSEA. V was pared by 6 bases and J by 7 bases, with 16 bases between. The CDR3 reads CSVDGQNNEQYF. The CDR3 DNA is TGCAGCGTGGACGGCCAAAACAATGAGCAGTACTTC.

The table lists this clonotype with a few counts. This sequence joins TRBV2 and TRBJ2-2, with TRBD2 matching 13 bases. CDR1 is SNHLY and CDR2 is FYNNEI in the germline V gene. Losses at the gene ends were 6 bases for V and 5 bases for J; bases not matched to a gene: 0. The CDR3 is made up of 14 amino acids. CDR3 nucleotides: TGTGCCAGCAGGGGACTAGCGGGGACCGGGGAGCTGTTTTTT. It specifies CASRGLAGTGELFF.

The CDR3 DNA is TGCGCCAGCAGCCTCATTCTAGCGGGAGGTACAAATGAGCAGTTCTTC. Its protein is CASSLILAGGTNEQFF. This chain uses TRBV5-1 with TRBJ2-1; 11 nucleotides line up with TRBD2. With V trimmed by 4 bases and J by 7 bases, 10 bases remained unmatched. This CDR3 region has 16 residues. CDR1 and CDR2 from the germline V gene are SGHRS and YFSETQ.

The rearrangement links TRBV4-1 to TRBJ2-1; the D gene is possibly TRBD1 (6 bases). Per germline, CDR1 MGHRA and CDR2 YSYEKL. Trimming left V 4 bases short and J 0 bases short, with 13 bases between. This CDR3 region has 16 residues. The CDR3 region is CASSPSQGASYNEQFF. The CDR3 DNA reads TGCGCCAGCAGCCCATCACAGGGAGCCTCCTACAATGAGCAGTTCTTC.

This clonotype was seen more than once but under ten times. This sequence joins TRBV2 and TRBJ2-7; D possibly corresponds to TRBD1 (6 bases). Deletions cut 4 bases from V and 2 bases from J, with 12 bases between. The CDR3 has 14 residues. Germline assignment: CDR1 SNHLY and CDR2 FYNNEI. The CDR3 here is CASSVQGSAYEQYF. In DNA, the CDR3 is TGTGCCAGCAGTGTTCAGGGGTCCGCCTACGAGCAGTACTTC.

This clonotype turned up a few times. This chain joins TRBV6-6 and TRBJ2-5, with TRBD1 matching 7 bases. Per germline, CDR1 MNHNY and CDR2 SVGAGI (reference sequence). The CDR3 extends over 14 amino acids. V dropped 6 bases and J dropped 0; count of bases not matched to a gene: 4. This CDR3 is CASSKGQYQETQYF. DNA of the CDR3: TGTGCCAGCAGCAAGGGACAGTACCAAGAGACCCAGTACTTC.

In its sample, this clonotype was seen many times. The chain uses TRBV12-3 or TRBV12-4 and TRBJ2-4, with D perhaps matching TRBD2 (6 bases). The length of the CDR3 is 13 residues. The V gene lost 3 bases and the J gene lost 8 bases, with 11 bases spanning the gap. The CDR3 DNA reads TGTGCCAGCAGTTTTCCCCCGGGAGACATTCAGTACTTC. Translated: CASSFPPGDIQYF.

The rearrangement joins TRBV4-1 to TRBJ2-2, with 11 bases lining up with TRBD2. Trimming cost V 2 bases and J 6 bases; bases outside gene matches: 8. The germline CDR1 and CDR2 sequences are MGHRA and YSYEKL. This CDR3 region has 17 residues. The CDR3 DNA reads TGCGCCAGCAGCCAATCGACTAGCGGGATTATTGCCGGGGAGCTGTTTTTT. It codes for CASSQSTSGIIAGELFF.

This clonotype appeared a few times. The V and J genes are TRBV29-1 and TRBJ2-3, with 7 bases matching TRBD2. The CDR3 contains 16 residues. The V segment lost 0 bases and the J segment 1 base; nucleotides outside the gene matches: 7. CDR1 SQVTM and CDR2 ANQGSEA come from the germline V gene. The CDR3 here is CSVEDGFAGGTDTQYF. CDR3 coding DNA: TGCAGCGTTGAAGACGGGTTTGCGGGAGGCACAGATACGCAGTATTTT.

There are a few counts of this clonotype. This chain links TRBV7-9 with TRBJ2-1; the D is unclear. V was shortened by 4 bases and J by 0 bases, with 13 bases between the two germline ends. The CDR3 contains 16 residues. The germline gives CDR1 SEHNR, CDR2 FQNEAQ (reference sequence). The CDR3 protein is CASSSGRLSSYNEQFF. The DNA for the CDR3 is TGTGCCAGCAGCTCAGGCCGCCTAAGCTCCTACAATGAGCAGTTCTTC.

This clonotype has only one observation. This rearrangement joins TRBV12-5 to TRBJ1-5; no firm D call. The CDR3 length is 15 residues. Per germline, CDR1 LGHNT and CDR2 FRNRAP. V was pared by 4 bases and J by 4 bases, with 14 bases between. In nucleotides, the CDR3 is TGTGCTAGTGGTTACGGACCGAATCCGAATCAGCCCCAGCATTTT. It codes for CASGYGPNPNQPQHF.

CDR3 loop: CASSADRVRTDTQYF. CDR3 in DNA: TGTGCCAGCAGTGCCGACAGGGTCCGCACAGATACGCAGTATTTT. V is TRBV9 and J is TRBJ2-3; the match to TRBD1 covers 7 bases. The CDR3 is 15 residues long. Losses at the gene ends were 5 bases for V and 1 base for J; bases not matched to a gene: 7. Germline CDR1 SGDLS, CDR2 YYNGEE.

This chain uses TRBV30 with TRBJ1-2; 7 bases agree with TRBD1. Germline CDR1 and CDR2: GTSNPN and SVGIG (reference sequence). This CDR3 comprises 13 residues. After removal of 1 base from V and 5 bases from J, the junction contained 4 bases not matched to a gene. The CDR3 is CAWSEGAGYGYTF. DNA for the CDR3: TGTGCCTGGAGTGAGGGGGCAGGATATGGCTACACCTTC.

The rearrangement joins TRBV4-1 to TRBJ2-7; 7 positions match TRBD1. This CDR3 region has 15 residues. Trimming cost V 2 bases and J 2 bases; bases outside gene matches: 6. Per germline, CDR1 MGHRA and CDR2 YSYEKL. CDR3: CASSQSTGVTYEQYF. The CDR3 DNA sequence: TGCGCCAGCAGCCAAAGTACAGGGGTCACCTACGAGCAGTACTTC.

The chain couples TRBV11-2 to TRBJ2-1; 9 bases agree with TRBD2. There are 17 residues in the CDR3. The junction had 8 bases not matched to a gene; V was cut back by 2 bases and J by 3 bases. Germline CDR1 and CDR2: SGHAT and FQNNGV. For the CDR3, the DNA is TGTGCCAGCAGCTTACGGGGTAGCGGGAGAAGCTACAATGAGCAGTTCTTC. It is translated as CASSLRGSGRSYNEQFF.

In its sample, this clonotype was seen a few times. The CDR3 DNA reads TGTGCCAGCAGCTCACCTATCGTGGGGACTAGCGGGAGGGCCTTGGACTACAATGAGCAGTTCTTC. As protein: CASSSPIVGTSGRALDYNEQFF. This chain connects TRBV11-1 to TRBJ2-1; 16 positions agree with TRBD2. Germline loops: CDR1 SGHAT, CDR2 FQDESV (reference sequence). The CDR3 totals 22 residues. The trim removed 4 bases at V and 3 bases at J, leaving 18 bases unmatched.

The chain links TRBV18 to TRBJ1-5; 10 bases fit TRBD1. CDR3 length: 16 residues. CDR1 is KGHSH, CDR2 LQKENI, per germline. V dropped 3 bases and J dropped 0; count of bases not matched to a gene: 2. CDR3 in DNA: TGTGCCAGCTCACCGAGGGACAGGGGTAGCAATCAGCCCCAGCATTTT. This encodes CASSPRDRGSNQPQHF. Using reference TRBV18 and TRBJ1-5 for the parts outside the CDR3, the full variable domain is NAGVMQNPRHLVRRRGQEARLRCSPMKGHSHVYWYRQLPEEGLKFMVYLQKENIIDESGMPKERFSAEFPKEGPSILRIQQVVRGDSAAYFCASSPRDRGSNQPQHFGDGTRLSIL.

The chain combines TRBV11-2 with TRBJ2-3; 8 positions match TRBD2. With V trimmed by 5 bases and J by 4 bases, 14 bases remained unmatched. CDR3 length equals 17 residues. Germline-derived CDR1 and CDR2 are SGHAT and FQNNGV. CDR3 loop: CASSLDSSGTRADTQYF. The CDR3 region has the DNA TGTGCCAGCAGCCTCGATAGTAGCGGGACAAGGGCAGATACGCAGTATTTT.

The J gene is TRBJ2-5, the V gene TRBV10-3, with D uncertain. The CDR3 is made up of 11 amino acids. CDR1 is ENHRY and CDR2 is SYGVKD in the germline V gene. The ends were cut back, 4 bases at V and 5 bases at J, with 5 bases in the middle. DNA of the CDR3: TGTGCCATCAGTGCGGGTGAGACCCAGTACTTC. This gives the protein CAISAGETQYF.

This clonotype was counted a single time. The V call is TRBV5-1, the J call TRBJ2-3; D gene unclear. Trimming took 1 base from V and 5 from J, leaving 5 bases between them. The CDR3 sequence is 12 residues long. The germline CDR1 and CDR2 sequences are SGHRS and YFSETQ. The CDR3 DNA sequence: TGCGCCAGCAGCTTGCCTAAAGATACGCAGTATTTT. It yields the protein CASSLPKDTQYF.

The chain recombines TRBV12-3 or TRBV12-4 with TRBJ2-2; D remains unclear. The CDR3 extends over 15 amino acids. Trimming stripped 5 bases from V and 2 bases from J, with 12 bases between. The CDR3 loop reads CASSIHVGNTGELFF. CDR3 coding DNA: TGTGCCAGCAGTATTCATGTGGGCAACACCGGGGAGCTGTTTTTT.

The V call is TRBV11-2, the J call TRBJ1-6; D ambiguous. Germline loops: CDR1 SGHAT, CDR2 FQNNGV. The CDR3 is 16 amino acids. Trimming stripped 2 bases from V and 3 bases from J, with 11 bases between. The CDR3 DNA reads as TGTGCCAGCAGCTTAAGTCAGGCCCTCTATAATTCACCCCTCCACTTT. Its protein product is CASSLSQALYNSPLHF. Supplemented by reference TRBV11-2 and TRBJ1-6, the full variable domain reads EAGVAQSPRYKIIEKRQSVAFWCNPISGHATLYWYQQILGQGPKLLIQFQNNGVVDDSQLPKDRFSAERLKGVDSTLKIQPAKLEDSAVYLCASSLSQALYNSPLHFGNGTRLTVT.

The rearrangement joins TRBV20-1 to TRBJ2-1; 8 bases fit TRBD2. The CDR3 sequence is 15 residues long. Per germline, CDR1 DFQATT and CDR2 SNEGSKA (reference sequence). Trimming cost V 0 bases and J 6 bases; bases outside gene matches: 7. The CDR3 coding sequence is TGCAGTGCTAGAGATGGTGGGACTAGACTCAATGAGCAGTTCTTC. This sequence encodes CSARDGGTRLNEQFF.

This rearrangement joins TRBV2 to TRBJ2-5; 10 bases are shared with TRBD2. The length of the CDR3 is 15 residues. Germline CDR1 SNHLY, CDR2 FYNNEI. V lost 4 bases, J lost 11 bases, and 13 bases stayed unmatched. The CDR3 DNA reads TGTGCCAGCAGTGCCAGCGGGAGGGCCTCGGGGGAGCAGTACTTC. This codes for CASSASGRASGEQYF.

This clonotype was detected only a few times. The chain recombines TRBV7-9 with TRBJ2-5; 8 positions agree with TRBD1. There are 15 residues in the CDR3. Germline trimming cut 4 bases from V and 6 bases from J; bases unmatched to any gene: 10. CDR1 SEHNR and CDR2 FQNEAQ come from the germline V gene (reference sequence). The CDR3 is CASSSAGQGIQTQYF. As DNA, the CDR3 is TGTGCCAGCAGCTCCGCCGGACAGGGTATTCAGACCCAGTACTTC.

This rearrangement joins TRBV13 to TRBJ2-1; TRBD1 agrees at 11 bases. Per the germline V gene, CDR1 is PRHDT and CDR2 is FYEKMQ (reference sequence). Unmatched junction bases numbered 9, after V lost 5 bases and J lost 9 bases. This CDR3 has 15 residues. CDR3 in DNA: TGTGCCAGCAGCCCCAGGACAGGGGGCTCTAGTGAGCAGTTCTTC. Protein: CASSPRTGGSSEQFF. Combining the CDR3 with reference TRBV13 and TRBJ2-1 gives the whole variable domain AAGVIQSPRHLIKEKRETATLKCYPIPRHDTVYWYQQGPGQDPQFLISFYEKMQSDKGSIPDRFSAQQFSDYHSELNMSSLELGDSALYFCASSPRTGGSSEQFFGPGTRLTVL.

The chain combines TRBV15 with TRBJ2-1; D remains ambiguous. Trimming stripped 8 bases from V and 0 bases from J, with 11 bases between. Germline V gives CDR1 LNHNV, CDR2 YYDKDF (reference sequence). The CDR3 consists of 14 residues. CDR3 coding DNA: TGTGCCACCGCATTGCGGAGCTCCTACAATGAGCAGTTCTTC. Translating it yields CATALRSSYNEQFF.